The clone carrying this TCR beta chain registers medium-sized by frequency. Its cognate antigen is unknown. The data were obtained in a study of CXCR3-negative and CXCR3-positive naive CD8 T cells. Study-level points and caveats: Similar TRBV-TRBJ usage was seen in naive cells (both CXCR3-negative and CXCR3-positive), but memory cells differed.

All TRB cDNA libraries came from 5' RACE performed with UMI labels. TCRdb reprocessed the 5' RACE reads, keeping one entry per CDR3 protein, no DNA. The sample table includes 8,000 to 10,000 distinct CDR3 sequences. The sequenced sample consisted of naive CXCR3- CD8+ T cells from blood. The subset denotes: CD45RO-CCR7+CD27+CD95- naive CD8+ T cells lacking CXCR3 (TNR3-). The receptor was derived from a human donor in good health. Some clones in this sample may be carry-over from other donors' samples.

CDR3 sequence reads: CASSPQGGYNEQFF. V usage is TRBV7-9 and J usage is TRBJ2-1; TCRdb's assignment of TRBD1 cannot be checked, as there is no DNA. Germline V gene sequence: CDR1 SEHNR, CDR2 FQNEAQ (reference sequence). The CDR3 consists of 14 residues.